The entry below describes one T cell receptor (beta chain). Germline CDR1 and CDR2: LGHNT and FRNRAP. CDR3 size: 15 residues. This record belongs to a study of T cells expressing NK-cell markers. TCRdb reprocessed the 5' RACE reads and keeps a single row for each CDR3 protein, giving no DNA. The sample yields 150,000 to 180,000 distinct CDR3 sequences, of which the top ten take up 37%. Material: blood T cells: a sorted CD56 or NKG2C T cell subset, CD4+ or CD8+ T cells, or bulk PBMC T cells (not recorded which). The sequence came from a woman between 45 and 60 years old in good health. The chain has TRBV12-5 and TRBJ1-5; TCRdb indicates TRBD1, and absent DNA this call remains unverified. Here the CDR3 reads CASGTLQGLNQPQHF.